The clone carrying this TCR beta chain has only a few counts. Antigen specificity is unknown. The template used for profiling TCR beta VDJ and CDR3 was genomic DNA. TCRdb fed the reads into MiXCR, producing one record per CDR3 protein. The table records 200,000 or so distinct CDR3 sequences, roughly 64% of them present only once. The data are from a study of CD8+CD57+ T cells in acquired aplastic anemia. Study in general: CD4+ and CD8+ cells, once sorted, gave DNA averaging roughly 3.2 ug. The study's findings and limits: Between patients and controls, CD8+ Simpson's diversity did not vary significantly. Comparison of patients with controls identified roughly 30 shared CD8+ CDR3 sequences.

The CDR3 spans 13 residues. The germline gives CDR1 DFQATT, CDR2 SNEGSKA (reference sequence). V gave up 3 bases and J gave up 16 bases; unmatched junction bases: 10. V gene TRBV20-1 combines with J gene TRBJ1-6, with 9 bases matching TRBD1. What was sequenced was sorted CD4+, CD8+, or CD8+CD57+ T cells (not recorded which) from PBMCs. The receptor's source is a human donor with severe aplastic anemia or a healthy control (not recorded which). As DNA, the CDR3 is TGCAGTGCTAGTCAGGGACAGGGACAATCTCTCCACTTT. It codes for CSASQGQGQSLHF.